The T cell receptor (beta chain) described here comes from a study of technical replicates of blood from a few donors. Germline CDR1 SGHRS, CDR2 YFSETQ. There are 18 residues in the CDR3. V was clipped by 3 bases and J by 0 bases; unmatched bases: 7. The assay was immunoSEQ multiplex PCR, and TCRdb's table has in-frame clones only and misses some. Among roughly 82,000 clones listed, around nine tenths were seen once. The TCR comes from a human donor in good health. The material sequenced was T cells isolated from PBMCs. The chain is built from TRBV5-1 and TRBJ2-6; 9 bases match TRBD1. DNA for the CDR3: TGCGCCAGCAGCTCGCTGACAGGGGGAGACTCTGGGGCCAACGTCCTGACTTTC. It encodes CASSSLTGGDSGANVLTF.